Given below is one T cell receptor beta chain in context. The germline CDR1 and CDR2 sequences are GTSNPN and SVGIG (reference sequence). Trimming took 6 bases from V and 6 from J; bases not matched to a gene: 12. This CDR3 region has 14 residues. The PCR was carried out with 60 Vbeta primers and 13 Jbeta primers. Using immunoSEQ multiplex PCR, the repertoire was profiled, and TCRdb retains in-frame clones only, with some absent. The sample includes some 150,000 clones, around 72% of them seen just once. These data originate in a study of cytomegalovirus exposure and HLA in healthy donors. Study-wide context: The approximately 100 million unique TCR beta sequences, from 150 million to 200 million T cells, were found by an earlier analysis.

V gene TRBV30 combines with J gene TRBJ2-7; 9 bases are shared with TRBD2. Sequencing was done on a sample of PBMCs. This receptor was obtained from a human donor in good health. Here the CDR3 DNA reads TGTGCCTGTTTTGCGGGAGGGTCCCCCCGCGAGCAGTACTTC. Amino acids: CACFAGGSPREQYF.